This T cell receptor (beta chain) was captured by sequencing in a study of cytomegalovirus exposure and HLA in healthy donors. Study results and limitations: Analysis performed later showed TCR beta chains linked to HLA being more clonally expanded than equally common others. What was likely a sequencing artifact was a cluster of highly shared sequence variants. An analysis done earlier found most TCR beta V segments productive about 90% or about 30% of the time.

For this clone: Its target is unknown.

PCR involved 60 Vbeta and 13 Jbeta primers. The repertoire was sequenced with immunoSEQ multiplex PCR; TCRdb's copy has only in-frame clones and lacks some. This sample yields around 130,000 clones, of which roughly 77% are seen a single time; 4.5% to 5.5% belongs to the top ten. This sequence originates from a man aged 25-40 years in good health and CMV-seronegative. The source material was PBMCs.

This CDR3 reads CATGDRADEQYF. The CDR3, as DNA: TGTGCCACCGGGGACAGGGCTGACGAGCAGTACTTC. The chain recombines TRBV6-5 with TRBJ2-7; 9 nucleotides align to TRBD1. V was clipped by 10 bases and J by 5 bases; unmatched bases: 6. CDR3 size: 12 residues. Germline V gene sequence: CDR1 MNHEY, CDR2 SVGAGI.